This entry features one T cell receptor (beta chain) sequence. Its specificity is unknown. This sample stems from a study of shared clonotypes between healthy human individuals. Findings and limits, study-wide: Naive subsets, compared against memory subsets, generally had larger estimated richness values.

Profiling relied on immunoSEQ multiplex PCR, and the TCRdb table lists in-frame clones only, not all of them. The sample lists about 2 million clones; around 96% were seen once. In germline, CDR1 is WNHNN, CDR2 SYGVQD (reference sequence). V was pared by 8 bases and J by 5 bases, with 7 bases of the junction left unmatched. CDR3 length equals 14 residues. In the naive CD8 group, cells lacked CD45RO and were positively selected for CCR7, so terminally differentiated effector memory CD45RA+ cells were left out. The TCR originated in a man between 18 and 35 years old in good health. The V call is TRBV10-1, the J call TRBJ2-5; 11 nucleotides agree with TRBD2. Sequencing was done on a sample of naive CD8+ T cells sorted from blood. DNA for the CDR3: TGCGCCAGCGGGACTAGCGGTTCGTTGGAGACCCAGTACTTC. Protein: CASGTSGSLETQYF.